This T cell receptor beta chain emerged from a study of CD8 T cells in Susac syndrome. Negative isolation yielded CD8+ and CD4+ T cells; FACS enriched TEMRA cells. Random hexamers primed reverse transcription of about 0.45 to 1 ug RNA. The amplification used immunoSEQ multiplex PCR on TCR beta CDR3; it spanned 54 Vbeta and 13 Jbeta. MiXCR was run by TCRdb on the immunoSEQ multiplex PCR reads, yielding one entry per CDR3 protein. The sample carries 150,000 to 200,000 distinct CDR3 sequences, roughly 94% recorded once. Whole-study findings and limits: The CD4+ T cell repertoires from Susac syndrome exhibited no clonal expansion.

This CDR3 is built from 17 residues. With V trimmed by 4 bases and J by 9 bases, 12 bases remained unmatched. In germline, CDR1 is LGHNA, CDR2 YSLEER. About this clonotype itself: Its antigen is not identified.

This sequence was found in a human donor with Susac syndrome. V gene TRBV4-3 combines with J gene TRBJ2-1; 13 bases align to TRBD2. What was sequenced was CD4+ T cells from PBMCs. The DNA for the CDR3 is TGCGCCAGCAGCCGACGGACTAGCGGGAGTGCCGGCGGTGAGCAGTTCTTC. Protein: CASSRRTSGSAGGEQFF.